The 28 T cell receptor beta chains below were found in one sample sequenced in a study of T cells after yellow fever vaccination. MiXCR was run by TCRdb on the 5' RACE reads, yielding one entry per CDR3 protein. The sample has 400,000 or so distinct CDR3 sequences; around a tenth are singletons. The sample in question was PBMCs, obtained on the day of the first yellow fever vaccination. These TCRs come from a man between 18 and 29 years old who received the YFV17D yellow fever vaccine.

This clonotype was observed a few times. The chain employs TRBV29-1 and TRBJ1-1; D not resolved. This CDR3 comprises 12 residues. CDR1 and CDR2 from the germline V gene are SQVTM and ANQGSEA. The V gene lost 5 bases and the J gene lost 0 bases, with 7 bases spanning the gap. CDR3 protein: CSVLHLNTEAFF. CDR3 nucleotides: TGCAGCGTTCTTCACCTGAACACTGAAGCTTTCTTT.

The chain uses TRBV20-1 and TRBJ1-2; tentatively, D is TRBD1 (5 bases). The germline V gene encodes CDR1 DFQATT and CDR2 SNEGSKA (reference sequence). This CDR3 spans 12 amino acids. V was pared by 6 bases and J by 6 bases, with 14 bases between. This CDR3 reads CSARGGADGYTF. The CDR3 nucleotides are TGCAGTGCCCGGGGCGGAGCTGATGGCTACACCTTC.

The V call is TRBV14, the J call TRBJ2-3; D gene ambiguous. The CDR3 length is 15 residues. V lost 3 bases and J lost 1, with 11 bases in between. Germline CDR1 SGHDN, CDR2 FVKESK. CDR3 sequence reads: CASSQSVRRTDTQYF. Written as DNA, the CDR3 is TGTGCCAGCAGCCAGAGCGTAAGACGCACAGATACGCAGTATTTT. Full variable domain (remainder filled in from reference TRBV14 and TRBJ2-3): EAGVTQFPSHSVIEKGQTVTLRCDPISGHDNLYWYRRVMGKEIKFLLHFVKESKQDESGMPNNRFLAERTGGTYSTLKVQPAELEDSGVYFCASSQSVRRTDTQYFGPGTRLTVL.

V and J are TRBV5-4 and TRBJ2-2; D might be TRBD1 (5 bases). CDR1 and CDR2 from the germline V gene are SGHNT and YYREEE (reference sequence). Trimming took off 2 bases at V and 7 bases at J, with 12 bases between the two ends. This CDR3 region has 14 residues. Here the CDR3 DNA reads TGTGCCAGCAGCTTTTATGGGGCCGACGGGGAGCTGTTTTTT. Translating gives CASSFYGADGELFF. Full variable domain (rest looked up from reference TRBV5-4 and TRBJ2-2): ETGVTQSPTHLIKTRGQQVTLRCSSQSGHNTVSWYQQALGQGPQFIFQYYREEENGRGNFPPRFSGLQFPNYSSELNVNALELDDSALYLCASSFYGADGELFFGEGSRLTVL.

This clonotype came up many times. The rearrangement uses TRBV5-5 and TRBJ2-1; D remains unclear. Per germline, CDR1 SGHKS and CDR2 YYEKEE (reference sequence). The CDR3 runs to 14 residues. V lost 3 bases and J lost 8, with 15 bases in between. CDR3 nucleotide sequence: TGTGCCAGCAGCTCCCGGCATCCCCCCGATGAGCAGTTCTTC. Amino acid sequence: CASSSRHPPDEQFF. The whole variable domain, remainder taken from reference TRBV5-5 and TRBJ2-1, is DAGVTQSPTHLIKTRGQQVTLRCSPISGHKSVSWYQQVLGQGPQFIFQYYEKEERGRGNFPDRFSARQFPNYSSELNVNALLLGDSALYLCASSSRHPPDEQFFGPGTRLTVL.

A few counts support this clonotype. The genes are TRBV29-1 and TRBJ2-5; D is tentatively TRBD1 or TRBD2 (5 bases each). The length of the CDR3 is 12 residues. Trimming pared 4 bases from V and 2 bases from J, leaving 8 bases between. CDR1 is SQVTM and CDR2 is ANQGSEA in the germline V gene. CDR3 sequence (DNA): TGCAGCGTTGGATGGGGGCAAGAGACCCAGTACTTC. It translates to CSVGWGQETQYF. Full variable domain (missing parts from reference TRBV29-1 and TRBJ2-5): SAVISQKPSRDICQRGTSLTIQCQVDSQVTMMFWYRQQPGQSLTLIATANQGSEATYESGFVIDKFPISRPNLTFSTLTVSNMSPEDSSIYLCSVGWGQETQYFGPGTRLLVL.

This clonotype was found a few times. The chain is built from TRBV20-1 and TRBJ2-3, with 7 positions matching TRBD2. Germline V gene lookup returns CDR1 DFQATT and CDR2 SNEGSKA (reference sequence). Trimming removed 4 bases from V and 1 base from J; junction bases left unmatched: 8. The CDR3 totals 15 residues. DNA for the CDR3: TGCAGTGCTATCAAAGCGGGGCCTCGCACAGATACGCAGTATTTT. Translated, it gives CSAIKAGPRTDTQYF.

This clonotype was observed at least ten times. The chain recombines TRBV27 with TRBJ2-7, with D possibly matching TRBD1 (5 bases). Germline values: CDR1 MNHEY, CDR2 SMNVEV (reference sequence). The CDR3 consists of 15 residues. V lost 6 bases, J lost 2 bases, and 17 bases lay in between. Here the CDR3 reads CASSPRAGSPYEQYV. The CDR3 DNA follows: TGTGCCAGCAGCCCCAGGGCAGGCAGTCCCTACGAGCAGTACGTC.

Many counts were recorded for this clonotype. V and J are TRBV7-6 and TRBJ2-1; no definite D call. V dropped 0 bases and J dropped 8 bases, with 14 bases sitting between them. CDR3 length: 15 amino acids. The V gene's germline CDR1 is SGHVS and CDR2 FNYEAQ. In DNA, the CDR3 is TGTGCCAGCAGCTTAGCGCTCCCCCTAAGTGATGAGCAGTTCTTC. Translation: CASSLALPLSDEQFF.

This clonotype was seen a handful of times. The chain is built from TRBV5-6 and TRBJ2-5; tentatively, D is TRBD2 (6 bases). CDR3 length: 13 amino acids. Trimming removed 3 bases from V and 5 bases from J, with 11 bases in between. Germline values: CDR1 SGHDT, CDR2 YYEEEE. The CDR3 loop reads CASSYYRGETQYF. CDR3 nucleotide sequence: TGTGCCAGCAGCTACTACCGGGGGGAGACCCAGTACTTC. Full variable domain (outside the CDR3, taken from reference TRBV5-6 and TRBJ2-5): DAGVTQSPTHLIKTRGQQVTLRCSPKSGHDTVSWYQQALGQGPQFIFQYYEEEERQRGNFPDRFSGHQFPNYSSELNVNALLLGDSALYLCASSYYRGETQYFGPGTRLLVL.

This rearrangement joins TRBV4-3 to TRBJ1-5; TRBD1 matches at 8 bases. This CDR3 has 14 residues. CDR1 is LGHNA and CDR2 is YSLEER in the germline V gene. V lost 3 bases to trimming and J lost 6 bases; unmatched junction nucleotides: 4. The CDR3 protein is CASSQYTGGQPQHF. The CDR3, as DNA: TGCGCCAGCAGCCAGTATACAGGGGGTCAGCCCCAGCATTTT.

This clonotype has at least ten counts. This sequence joins TRBV7-9 and TRBJ2-3, with D uncertain. V lost 4 bases to trimming and J lost 1 base, with 15 bases between them. The V gene's germline CDR1 is SEHNR and CDR2 FQNEAQ (reference sequence). This CDR3 contains 16 residues. Here the CDR3 DNA reads TGTGCCAGCAGCTCCTACTCGGCCCCCGGCACAGATACGCAGTATTTT. Translating gives CASSSYSAPGTDTQYF.

This clonotype occurred a few times. The rearrangement uses TRBV6-4 and TRBJ1-2; D call uncertain. This CDR3 contains 16 residues. With 0 bases removed from V and 4 bases from J, the gap between germline ends came to 15 bases. CDR1 is MRHNA, CDR2 SNTAGT, per germline. CDR3 DNA sequence: TGTGCCAGCAGTGACTCGCCCGGGAGTCCCGCCTATGGCTACACCTTC. Its protein is CASSDSPGSPAYGYTF.

This clonotype appeared many times. J is TRBJ2-7 and V is TRBV9; 10 bases are a match to TRBD1. V dropped 0 bases and J dropped 4; count of bases not matched to a gene: 4. The germline V gene encodes CDR1 SGDLS and CDR2 YYNGEE. The CDR3 consists of 15 residues. CDR3 sequence reads: CASSVGDRGLYEQYV. CDR3 DNA: TGTGCCAGCAGCGTAGGCGACAGGGGGCTATACGAGCAGTACGTC.

The gene calls are TRBV5-1 and TRBJ2-1, with D perhaps matching TRBD2 (6 bases). The CDR3 runs 15 residues. Germline CDR1 and CDR2: SGHRS and YFSETQ. V was cut by 5 bases and J by 1 base, with 13 bases left in between. CDR3 sequence: CASRARGTSYNEQFF. The DNA of the CDR3 is TGCGCCAGCAGGGCTCGGGGGACTTCCTACAATGAGCAGTTCTTC.

This clonotype occurred a few times. The genes are TRBV5-8 and TRBJ1-3; D is unresolved. Deletions cut 7 bases from V and 0 bases from J, with 11 bases between. This CDR3 comprises 14 residues. Germline CDR1 and CDR2: SGHTS and YDEGEE. CDR3 in DNA: TGTGCCAGCGGTCTGGGAGTCTCTGGAAACACCATATATTTT. Encoded protein: CASGLGVSGNTIYF.

This clonotype was detected only a few times. This chain joins TRBV12-3 or TRBV12-4 and TRBJ1-5; perhaps TRBD1 as D (6 bases). The CDR3 totals 15 residues. The V gene lost 5 bases and the J gene lost 3 bases, with 14 bases spanning the gap. The CDR3 region has the DNA TGTGCCAGCAGTCCCCTACAGGGAACCAATCAGCCCCAGCATTTT. As protein: CASSPLQGTNQPQHF.

This rearrangement joins TRBV3-1 to TRBJ1-6; D call uncertain. The CDR3 loop spans 14 amino acids. In germline, CDR1 is LGHDT, CDR2 YNNKEL (reference sequence). V was clipped by 0 bases and J by 6 bases, with 6 bases between them. The CDR3 sequence is CASSQDPRNSPLHF. The CDR3 DNA reads as TGTGCCAGCAGCCAAGATCCTCGTAATTCACCCCTCCACTTT.

In its sample, this clonotype was seen a few times. The chain joins TRBV11-2 to TRBJ2-7; unclear D gene. V was clipped by 4 bases and J by 1 base, with 17 bases between them. The CDR3 has 16 residues. The germline gives CDR1 SGHAT, CDR2 FQNNGV. CDR3 coding DNA: TGTGCCAGCAGCTCTATTCTGACATACTCGTCCTACGAGCAGTACTTC. This encodes CASSSILTYSSYEQYF.

The CDR3 protein is CASSLGGPNTGELFF. In nucleotides, the CDR3 is TGTGCCAGCAGCTTAGGAGGCCCGAACACCGGGGAGCTGTTTTTT. The rearrangement uses TRBV7-6 and TRBJ2-2; D is ambiguous. From germline, CDR1 is SGHVS and CDR2 FNYEAQ. This CDR3 has 15 amino acids. The V and J ends lost 1 base and 0 bases respectively, with 6 bases between them.

The J gene is TRBJ2-2, the V gene TRBV20-1; 11 bases line up with TRBD1. J lost 6 bases, V lost 1 base, and 4 bases had no gene match. Germline CDR1 reads DFQATT; CDR2 reads SNEGSKA (reference sequence). The CDR3 loop spans 15 amino acids. DNA of the CDR3: TGCAGTGCTAGAGCGGGGGGACAGGGGGCCGGGGAGCTGTTTTTT. It specifies CSARAGGQGAGELFF.

The table lists this clonotype with many counts. DNA of the CDR3: TGTGCCACCAGCAGAGAGGGCGGACTGAATGAAAAACTGTTTTTT. Amino acids: CATSREGGLNEKLFF. The chain couples TRBV15 to TRBJ1-4; D uncertain. CDR1 is LNHNV and CDR2 is YYDKDF in the germline V gene (reference sequence). Trimming removed 0 bases at V and 5 bases at J, with 10 bases between. This CDR3 has 15 residues.

This clonotype was detected only a few times. J is TRBJ2-7 and V is TRBV5-5, with unresolved D. V lost 4 bases and J lost 7, with 18 bases in between. CDR1 is SGHKS and CDR2 is YYEKEE in the germline V gene (reference sequence). This CDR3 contains 14 residues. The CDR3, as DNA: TGTGCCAGCAGCGCCCCGCCTTTGTGGGTAGAGCAGTACTTC. Amino acid sequence: CASSAPPLWVEQYF.

This clonotype came up many times. The chain joins TRBV7-9 to TRBJ2-7; 11 positions agree with TRBD2. V shed 2 bases, J shed 5 bases, and the junction held 5 bases outside the gene matches. CDR1 and CDR2 from the germline V gene are SEHNR and FQNEAQ (reference sequence). This CDR3 has 15 residues. The CDR3 DNA reads TGTGCCAGCAGCTTACCTCTAGCGGGGGGTGACGAGCAGTACTTC. Residues: CASSLPLAGGDEQYF.

There are a few counts of this clonotype. The rearrangement joins TRBV2 to TRBJ1-3; no clear D gene. V shed 3 bases and J shed 0 bases, with 12 bases lying between them. The CDR3 has 16 residues. Germline V lookup: CDR1 SNHLY, CDR2 FYNNEI. CDR3 region: CASSEDGSRSGNTIYF. As DNA, the CDR3 is TGTGCCAGCAGTGAGGATGGCAGCCGCTCTGGAAACACCATATATTTT.

The genes are TRBV29-1 and TRBJ2-3, with D unclear. This CDR3 is 14 amino acids long. Germline V gene lookup returns CDR1 SQVTM and CDR2 ANQGSEA. The ends were cut back, 7 bases at V and 0 bases at J, with 14 bases in the middle. CDR3 sequence (DNA): TGCAGCGCCGCCGGGCCAGCGAGCACAGATACGCAGTATTTT. It translates to CSAAGPASTDTQYF.

This clonotype was counted between two and nine times. The chain carries TRBV9 and TRBJ2-2, with D maybe TRBD2 (7 bases). CDR1 is SGDLS, CDR2 YYNGEE, per germline. The CDR3 has 17 residues. The V gene lost 0 bases and the J gene lost 4 bases, with 16 bases spanning the gap. The chain's CDR3 is CASSVVGGGALTGELFF. For the CDR3, the DNA is TGTGCCAGCAGCGTAGTCGGTGGGGGGGCCCTCACCGGGGAGCTGTTTTTT.

There are a few counts of this clonotype. The chain combines TRBV29-1 with TRBJ2-1, with a possible D match to TRBD1 (6 bases). The CDR3 is 11 amino acids. Trimming stripped 4 bases from V and 6 bases from J, with 7 bases between. Germline CDR1 is SQVTM and CDR2 is ANQGSEA. In nucleotides, the CDR3 is TGCAGCGTTGCAGGGGTCAATGAGCAGTTCTTC. Protein: CSVAGVNEQFF.